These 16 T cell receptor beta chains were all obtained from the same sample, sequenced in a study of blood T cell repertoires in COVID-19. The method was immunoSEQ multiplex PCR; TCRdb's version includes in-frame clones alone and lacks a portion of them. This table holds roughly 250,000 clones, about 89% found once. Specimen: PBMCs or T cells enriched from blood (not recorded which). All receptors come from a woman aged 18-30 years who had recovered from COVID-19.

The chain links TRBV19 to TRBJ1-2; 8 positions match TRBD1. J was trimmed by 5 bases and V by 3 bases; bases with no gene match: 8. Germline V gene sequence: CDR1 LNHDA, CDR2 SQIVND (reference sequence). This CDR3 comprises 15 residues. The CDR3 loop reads CASSIDRGARYGYTF. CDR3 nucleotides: TGTGCCAGTAGTATCGACAGGGGCGCTCGGTATGGCTACACCTTC.

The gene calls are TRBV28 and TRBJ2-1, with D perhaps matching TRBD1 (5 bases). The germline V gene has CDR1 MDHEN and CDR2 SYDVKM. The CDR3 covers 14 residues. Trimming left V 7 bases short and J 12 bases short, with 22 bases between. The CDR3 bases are TGTGCCAGCATTCCGACGGACAAATCATCGGGGCAGTTCTTC. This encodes CASIPTDKSSGQFF.

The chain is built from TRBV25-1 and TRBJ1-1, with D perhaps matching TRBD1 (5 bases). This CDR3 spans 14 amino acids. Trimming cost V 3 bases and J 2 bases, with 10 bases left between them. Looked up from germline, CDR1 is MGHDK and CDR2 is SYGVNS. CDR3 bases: TGTGCCAGCAGTGAGCGACAGAGTAACACTGAAGCTTTCTTT. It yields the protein CASSERQSNTEAFF.

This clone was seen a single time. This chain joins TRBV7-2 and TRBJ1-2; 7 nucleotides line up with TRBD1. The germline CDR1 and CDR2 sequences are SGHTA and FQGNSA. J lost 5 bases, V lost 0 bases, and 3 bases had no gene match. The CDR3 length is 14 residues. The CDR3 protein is CASSLAQGGYGYTF. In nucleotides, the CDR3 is TGTGCCAGCAGCTTAGCCCAGGGGGGATATGGCTACACCTTC.

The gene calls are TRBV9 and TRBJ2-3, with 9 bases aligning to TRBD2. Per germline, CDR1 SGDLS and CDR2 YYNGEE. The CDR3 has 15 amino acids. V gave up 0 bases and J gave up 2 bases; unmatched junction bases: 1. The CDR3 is CASSVGLAVTDTQYF. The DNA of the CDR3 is TGTGCCAGCAGCGTAGGACTAGCGGTCACAGATACGCAGTATTTT. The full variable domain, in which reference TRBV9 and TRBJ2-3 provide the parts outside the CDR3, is DSGVTQTPKHLITATGQRVTLRCSPRSGDLSVYWYQQSLDQGLQFLIQYYNGEERAKGNILERFSAQQFPDLHSELNLSSLELGDSALYFCASSVGLAVTDTQYFGPGTRLTVL.

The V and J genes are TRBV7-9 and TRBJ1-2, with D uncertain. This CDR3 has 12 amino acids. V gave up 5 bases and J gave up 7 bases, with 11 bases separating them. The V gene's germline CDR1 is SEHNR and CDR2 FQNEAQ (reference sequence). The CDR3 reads CASSPLGSGYTF. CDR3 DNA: TGTGCCAGCAGCCCACTTGGTTCTGGCTACACCTTC. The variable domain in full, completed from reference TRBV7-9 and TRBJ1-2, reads DTGVSQNPRHKITKRGQNVTFRCDPISEHNRLYWYRQTLGQGPEFLTYFQNEAQLEKSRLLSDRFSAERPKGSFSTLEIQRTEQGDSAMYLCASSPLGSGYTFGSGTRLTVV.

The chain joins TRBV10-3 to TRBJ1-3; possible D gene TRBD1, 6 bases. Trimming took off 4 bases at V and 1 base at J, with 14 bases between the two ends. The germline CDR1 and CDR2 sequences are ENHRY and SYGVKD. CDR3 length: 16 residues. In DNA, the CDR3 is TGTGCCATCAGTGGGCAGGGGTCCTATTCTGGAAACACCATATATTTT. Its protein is CAISGQGSYSGNTIYF.

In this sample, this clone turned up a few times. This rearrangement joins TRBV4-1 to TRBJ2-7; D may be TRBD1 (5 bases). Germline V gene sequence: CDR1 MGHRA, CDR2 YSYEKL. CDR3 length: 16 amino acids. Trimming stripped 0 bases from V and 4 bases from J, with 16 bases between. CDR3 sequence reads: CASSQEGSARAYEQYF. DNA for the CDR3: TGCGCCAGCAGCCAAGAAGGTTCGGCCAGGGCTTACGAGCAGTACTTC.

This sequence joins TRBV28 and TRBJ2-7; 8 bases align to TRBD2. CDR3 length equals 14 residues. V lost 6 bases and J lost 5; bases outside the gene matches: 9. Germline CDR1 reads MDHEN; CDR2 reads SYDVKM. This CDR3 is CASRETGGPNEQYF. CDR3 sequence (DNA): TGTGCCAGCAGGGAAACGGGAGGGCCCAACGAGCAGTACTTC.

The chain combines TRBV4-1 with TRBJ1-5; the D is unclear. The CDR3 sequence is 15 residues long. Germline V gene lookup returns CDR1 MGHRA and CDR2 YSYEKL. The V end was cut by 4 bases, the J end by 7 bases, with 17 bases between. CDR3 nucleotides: TGCGCCAGCAGCCTCCGGATACAGTCTAAACAGCCCCAGCATTTT. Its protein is CASSLRIQSKQPQHF.

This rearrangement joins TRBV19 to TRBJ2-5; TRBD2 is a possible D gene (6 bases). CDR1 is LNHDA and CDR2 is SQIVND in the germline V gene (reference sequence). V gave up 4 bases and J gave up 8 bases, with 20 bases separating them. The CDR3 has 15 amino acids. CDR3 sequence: CASSRGVVRGGTQYF. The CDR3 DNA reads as TGTGCCAGTAGTAGGGGGGTGGTCCGGGGCGGAACCCAGTACTTC.

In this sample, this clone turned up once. CDR3 bases: TGTGCCAGCAGTTTGTACGGGAACACTGAAGCTTTCTTT. As protein: CASSLYGNTEAFF. This rearrangement joins TRBV27 to TRBJ1-1; no reliable D call. Germline V gives CDR1 MNHEY, CDR2 SMNVEV (reference sequence). The CDR3 spans 13 residues. Trimming took 3 bases from V and 1 from J, leaving 6 bases between them.

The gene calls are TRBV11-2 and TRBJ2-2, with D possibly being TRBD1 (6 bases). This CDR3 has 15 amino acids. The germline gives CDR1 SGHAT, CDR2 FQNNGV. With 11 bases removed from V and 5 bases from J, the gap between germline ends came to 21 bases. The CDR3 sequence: CAGQQGSSRTGELFF. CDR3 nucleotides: TGTGCCGGACAACAGGGTAGTTCCCGGACCGGGGAGCTGTTTTTT.

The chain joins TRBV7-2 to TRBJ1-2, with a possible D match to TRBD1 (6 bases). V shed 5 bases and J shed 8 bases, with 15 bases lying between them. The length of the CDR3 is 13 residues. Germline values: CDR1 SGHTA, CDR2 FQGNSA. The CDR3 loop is CASSGGPAGGYTF. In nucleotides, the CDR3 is TGTGCCAGCAGCGGGGGCCCGGCTGGAGGCTACACCTTC.

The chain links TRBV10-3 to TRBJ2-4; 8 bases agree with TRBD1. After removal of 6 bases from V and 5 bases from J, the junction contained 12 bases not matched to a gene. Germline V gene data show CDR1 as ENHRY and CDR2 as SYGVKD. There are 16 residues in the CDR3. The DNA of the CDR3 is TGTGCCATCAGCGACAGGGGATCCCCTACCCAAAACATTCAGTACTTC. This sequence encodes CAISDRGSPTQNIQYF.

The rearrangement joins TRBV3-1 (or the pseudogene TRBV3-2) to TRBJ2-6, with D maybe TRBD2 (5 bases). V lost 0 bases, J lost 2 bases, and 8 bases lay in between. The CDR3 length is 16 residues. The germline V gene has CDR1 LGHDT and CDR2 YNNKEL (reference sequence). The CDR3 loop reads CASSQDTGTGANVLTF. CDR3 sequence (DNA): TGTGCCAGCAGCCAAGATACCGGGACTGGGGCCAACGTCCTGACTTTC.